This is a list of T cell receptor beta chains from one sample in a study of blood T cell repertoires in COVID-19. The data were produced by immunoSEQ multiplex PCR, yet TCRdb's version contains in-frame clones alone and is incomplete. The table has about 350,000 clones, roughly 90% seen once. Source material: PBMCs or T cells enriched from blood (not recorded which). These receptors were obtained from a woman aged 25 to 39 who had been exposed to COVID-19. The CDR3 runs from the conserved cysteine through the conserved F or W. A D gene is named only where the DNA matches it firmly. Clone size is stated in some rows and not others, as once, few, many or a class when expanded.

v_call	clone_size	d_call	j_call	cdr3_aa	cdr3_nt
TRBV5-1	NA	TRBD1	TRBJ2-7	CASSLAPPTGFSSYEQYF	TGCGCCAGCAGCTTGGCTCCCCCGACAGGGTTTAGCTCCTACGAGCAGTACTTC
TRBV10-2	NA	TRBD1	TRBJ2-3	CASRVTGPADTQYF	TGCGCCAGCAGGGTGACAGGGCCCGCAGATACGCAGTATTTT
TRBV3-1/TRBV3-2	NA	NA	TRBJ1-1	CASSPPTANTEAFF	TGTGCCAGCAGCCCCCCGACAGCGAACACTGAAGCTTTCTTT
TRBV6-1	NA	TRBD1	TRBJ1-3	CASSAETGAGGNTIYF	TGTGCCAGCAGTGCTGAGACAGGGGCCGGCGGAAACACCATATATTTT
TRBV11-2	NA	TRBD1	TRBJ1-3	CASSPGGRNTIYF	TGTGCCAGCAGCCCAGGGGGCCGAAACACCATATATTTT
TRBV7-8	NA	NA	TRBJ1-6	CASSLLDSSGYSPLHF	TGTGCCAGCAGCTTACTGGACAGTTCCGGCTATTCACCCCTCCACTTT
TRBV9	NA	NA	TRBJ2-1	CASSVEATSHNEQFF	TGTGCCAGCAGCGTAGAGGCGACATCGCACAATGAGCAGTTCTTC
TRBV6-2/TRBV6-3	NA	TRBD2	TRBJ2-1	CASSYHRLAGDHNEQFF	TGTGCCAGCAGTTACCATCGACTAGCGGGAGACCACAATGAGCAGTTCTTC
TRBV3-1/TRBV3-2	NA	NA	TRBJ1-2	CASSQVASGNYGYTF	TGTGCCAGCAGCCAAGTGGCCTCAGGGAACTATGGCTACACCTTC
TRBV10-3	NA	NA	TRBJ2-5	CAISDQASETQYF	TGTGCCATCAGTGACCAGGCCAGCGAGACCCAGTACTTC
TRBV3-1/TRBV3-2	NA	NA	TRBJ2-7	CASSYRGLGVDEQYF	TGTGCCAGCAGTTATCGGGGACTCGGCGTCGACGAGCAGTACTTC
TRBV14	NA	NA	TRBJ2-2	CASSLVRVPGTGELFF	TGTGCCAGCAGCCTGGTGCGAGTGCCGGGCACCGGGGAGCTGTTTTTT
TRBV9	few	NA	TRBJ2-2	CASSVALGAAGELFF	TGTGCCAGCAGCGTAGCTCTAGGTGCGGCCGGGGAGCTGTTTTTT
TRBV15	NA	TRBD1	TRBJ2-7	CATSKGQGSSYEQYF	TGTGCCACCAGCAAAGGACAGGGAAGCTCCTACGAGCAGTACTTC
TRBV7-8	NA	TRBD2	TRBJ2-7	CASTGGSSYEQYF	TGTGCCAGCACGGGCGGGAGCTCCTACGAGCAGTACTTC
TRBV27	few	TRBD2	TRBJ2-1	CASSLADPGDEQFF	TGTGCCAGCAGCCTAGCGGATCCTGGGGATGAGCAGTTCTTC
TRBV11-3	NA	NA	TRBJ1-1	CASSLRGAGNTEAFF	TGTGCCAGCAGCTTACGGGGGGCCGGGAACACTGAAGCTTTCTTT
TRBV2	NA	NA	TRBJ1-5	CASSETDVYNQPQHF	TGTGCCAGCAGTGAAACAGACGTATACAATCAGCCCCAGCATTTT
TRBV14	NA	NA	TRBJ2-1	CASSSRVWNEQFF	TGTGCCAGCAGCAGCCGGGTATGGAATGAGCAGTTCTTC
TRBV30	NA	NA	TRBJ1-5	CACQDWGGNQPQHF	TGTGCCTGCCAGGACTGGGGGGGCAATCAGCCCCAGCATTTT
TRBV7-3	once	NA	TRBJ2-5	CASSSTGLQETQYF	TGTGCCAGCAGTAGCACAGGCTTACAAGAGACCCAGTACTTC
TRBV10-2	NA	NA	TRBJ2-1	CASQDLDQVGNEQFF	TGCGCCAGCCAGGACTTGGACCAGGTGGGGAATGAGCAGTTCTTC
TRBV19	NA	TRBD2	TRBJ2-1	CASTRREGSSYNEQFF	TGTGCCAGTACTCGACGGGAGGGGAGCTCCTACAATGAGCAGTTCTTC
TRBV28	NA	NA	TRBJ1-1	CASSLAGTVNTEAFF	TGTGCCAGCAGTTTAGCGGGGACGGTGAACACTGAAGCTTTCTTT
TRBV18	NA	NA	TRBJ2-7	CASSPLGQGSAYEQYF	TGTGCCAGCTCACCGTTAGGCCAGGGATCAGCCTACGAGCAGTACTTC
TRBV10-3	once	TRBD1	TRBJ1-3	CATRTGVSSGNTIYF	TGTGCCACCCGGACAGGGGTGTCCTCTGGAAACACCATATATTTT
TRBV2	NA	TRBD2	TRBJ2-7	CASSDEPSGRYEQYF	TGTGCCAGCAGTGACGAACCTAGCGGGAGGTACGAGCAGTACTTC
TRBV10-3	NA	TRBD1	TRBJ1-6	CAISEPGQGNSPLHF	TGTGCCATCAGCGAACCGGGACAGGGGAATTCACCCCTCCACTTT
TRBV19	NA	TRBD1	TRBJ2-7	CASSRKWGTEAYEQYF	TGTGCCAGTAGTAGAAAATGGGGGACAGAGGCCTACGAGCAGTACTTC
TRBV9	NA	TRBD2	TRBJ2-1	CASSAGISTSGRAFRWNEQFF	TGTGCCAGCAGCGCGGGAATATCAACTAGCGGGAGGGCCTTCCGGTGGAATGAGCAGTTCTTC
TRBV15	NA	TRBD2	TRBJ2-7	CATSRPGLAAEQYF	TGTGCCACCAGCAGACCGGGACTAGCGGCCGAGCAGTACTTC
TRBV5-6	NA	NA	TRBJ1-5	CASSFADSQPQHF	TGTGCCAGCAGCTTTGCGGATTCTCAGCCCCAGCATTTT
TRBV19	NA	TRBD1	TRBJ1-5	CASSIDRGQGGLSNQPQHF	TGTGCCAGTAGTATAGATCGGGGACAGGGGGGCCTTAGCAATCAGCCCCAGCATTTT
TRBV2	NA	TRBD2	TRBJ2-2	CARAGGPDANTGELFF	TGTGCCCGAGCGGGAGGGCCCGACGCGAACACCGGGGAGCTGTTTTTT
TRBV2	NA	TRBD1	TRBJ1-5	CASSVRDRVQPQHF	TGTGCCAGCAGTGTCCGGGACAGGGTTCAGCCCCAGCATTTT
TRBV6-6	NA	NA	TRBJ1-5	CASSNGGGHQPQHF	TGTGCCAGCAGTAACGGGGGGGGCCATCAGCCCCAGCATTTT
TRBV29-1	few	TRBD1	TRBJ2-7	CSATGNEQYF	TGCAGCGCGACAGGGAACGAGCAGTACTTC
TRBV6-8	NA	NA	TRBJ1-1	CASTNPRGEVTEAFF	TGTGCCAGCACCAATCCCCGGGGGGAGGTCACTGAAGCTTTCTTT
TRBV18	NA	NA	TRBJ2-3	CASSPRVNVVYTQYF	TGTGCCAGCTCACCCAGGGTGAACGTGGTTTATACGCAGTATTTT
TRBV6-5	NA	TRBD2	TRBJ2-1	CASSYITSGNEQFF	TGTGCCAGCAGTTACATTACTAGCGGGAATGAGCAGTTCTTC
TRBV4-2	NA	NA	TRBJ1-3	CASSQESLAQGRLNSGNTIYF	TGTGCCAGCAGCCAAGAGTCGTTGGCACAGGGAAGATTGAACTCTGGAAACACCATATATTTT
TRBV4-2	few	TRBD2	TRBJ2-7	CASSQVGTSGNYEQYF	TGTGCCAGCAGCCAGGTCGGGACTAGCGGGAACTACGAGCAGTACTTC
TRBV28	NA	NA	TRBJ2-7	CASRGVYEQYF	TGTGCCAGCAGAGGGGTTTACGAGCAGTACTTC
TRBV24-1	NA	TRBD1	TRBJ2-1	CATSGTGSYNEQFF	TGTGCCACCAGCGGGACAGGGTCCTACAATGAGCAGTTCTTC
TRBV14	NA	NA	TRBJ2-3	CASSQTGDNTDTQYF	TGTGCCAGCAGCCAAACCGGGGACAACACAGATACGCAGTATTTT
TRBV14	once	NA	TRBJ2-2	CASNTRGGRGKNTGELFF	TGTGCCAGCAACACCCGGGGAGGCCGGGGGAAGAACACCGGGGAGCTGTTTTTT
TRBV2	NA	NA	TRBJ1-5	CAGQVERNQPQHF	TGTGCCGGCCAGGTCGAGAGAAATCAGCCCCAGCATTTT
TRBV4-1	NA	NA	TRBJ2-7	CASSQSSGHSSYEQYF	TGCGCCAGCAGCCAAAGTAGCGGACATAGCTCCTACGAGCAGTACTTC
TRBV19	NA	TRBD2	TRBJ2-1	CASSIAGDGYNEQFF	TGTGCCAGTAGTATTGCGGGAGACGGCTACAATGAGCAGTTCTTC
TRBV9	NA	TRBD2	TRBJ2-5	CASAREGSSQETQYF	TGTGCCAGCGCCAGGGAGGGTTCTAGTCAAGAGACCCAGTACTTC
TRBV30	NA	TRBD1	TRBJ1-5	CAWSPGQGLGPQHF	TGTGCCTGGAGCCCCGGACAGGGGTTAGGGCCCCAGCATTTT
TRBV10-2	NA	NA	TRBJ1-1	CASSDWQTMNTEAFF	TGCGCCAGCAGTGATTGGCAGACAATGAACACTGAAGCTTTCTTT
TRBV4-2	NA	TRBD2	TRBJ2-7	CASSQEGVAGGNYEQYF	TGTGCCAGCAGCCAAGAGGGAGTTGCGGGAGGGAATTACGAGCAGTACTTC
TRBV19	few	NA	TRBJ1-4	CASSIGPEKLFF	TGTGCCAGTAGTATTGGGCCCGAAAAACTGTTTTTT
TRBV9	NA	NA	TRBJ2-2	CASSVGTSPSGELFF	TGTGCCAGCAGCGTAGGTACTAGTCCCTCCGGGGAGCTGTTTTTT